This T cell receptor (beta chain) was profiled in a study of tumor-infiltrating lymphocytes in localized non-small cell lung cancer (TCRdb year 2021). Background on the whole study: The cohort included patients whose samples were collected after neoadjuvant chemotherapy, as well as both smokers and never-smokers and several histologies. Resected tumor tissue and uninvolved lung tissue described as non-adjacent to the tumor were contributed by each patient, with both tissues obtained from the same patient. The same patients underwent several integrated assays, with TCR sequencing performed together with flow cytometry, multiplex immunofluorescence, RNA-seq, exome sequencing and proteomics. The overall ICON cohort comprised 150 or so surgical patients with localized non-small cell lung cancer whose tumors were resected. The paired tumor versus uninvolved lung comparison of immunoSEQ T-cell fraction included about 54 patients. On the study overall, not on this receptor specifically: Higher T cell infiltration in tumors than in uninvolved lung tissue was supported by TCRbeta sequencing, consistent with immunofluorescence CD3 counts. Because different assays used different pieces of the same tissue, technical variation could not be distinguished from intratumor heterogeneity. Since assay coverage differed from patient to patient depending on how much tissue was available, TCR sequencing was done for only a subset of the cohort. TCR-derived T-cell fraction did not differ between the flow cytometry-defined immunotypes IM1 (good prognosis) and IM2 (poor prognosis). Recurrence-free survival showed no association with tumor T-cell fraction measured by TCR sequencing (p = 0.61).

As a fraction of the sample, this clone is medium-sized (0.01 to 0.1%). Its antigen has not been determined. Base qualities are not provided; no much larger clone lies one nucleotide away. ICON enrollment began in 2016, and the last patient was enrolled in September 2018. A subcohort of some 80 patients provided fresh tumor and matched uninvolved tissue for in-depth immune analyses, with TCR sequencing among those analyses. TCR sequencing was performed on DNA isolated from bulk tissue, without cell sorting. The T-cell fraction in tumor and uninvolved lung tissue was obtained from TCR sequencing using the immunoSEQ assay. On the study's bioinformatics: To analyze survival, patients were divided into a high T-cell fraction group (upper tertile) and a low T-cell fraction group (lower two tertiles), and the two groups were compared using a log-rank test. A signed-rank test was used to test paired tumor versus uninvolved lung differences in T-cell fraction. TCRdb re-hosts the immuneACCESS table, in-frame sequences only. Its copies lack some clones; in the studies checked, an unresolved V gene accounts for under half of them, and the cause for the rest is not known. That table supplies the V and J calls and clone size; D and trimming were determined from the DNA. This sample gives some 21,000 clones in total; more than 75% of them show up just once. The ten largest account for around 3.4% of the sample.

CDR1 and CDR2, looked up from the germline V gene, are SGDLS and YYNGEE. From the cysteine up to the phenylalanine, the CDR3 has a length of 16 residues. Only the CDR3 DNA is retained, 48 bases long and in frame from the first base. Trimming removed 0 bases from V and 3 bases from J, leaving 15 bases between the germline ends. The sample comprised lung tumor tissue. The chain is assembled from TRBV9 and TRBJ1-1, with TRBD1 as a weak D call on 6 bases. This TCR was sampled from a human donor with non-small cell lung cancer. The sequence in DNA is TGTGCCAGCAGCGTAGGCGGGGGGCGGACCGACACTGAAGCTTTCTTT. This gives the protein CASSVGGGRTDTEAFF.